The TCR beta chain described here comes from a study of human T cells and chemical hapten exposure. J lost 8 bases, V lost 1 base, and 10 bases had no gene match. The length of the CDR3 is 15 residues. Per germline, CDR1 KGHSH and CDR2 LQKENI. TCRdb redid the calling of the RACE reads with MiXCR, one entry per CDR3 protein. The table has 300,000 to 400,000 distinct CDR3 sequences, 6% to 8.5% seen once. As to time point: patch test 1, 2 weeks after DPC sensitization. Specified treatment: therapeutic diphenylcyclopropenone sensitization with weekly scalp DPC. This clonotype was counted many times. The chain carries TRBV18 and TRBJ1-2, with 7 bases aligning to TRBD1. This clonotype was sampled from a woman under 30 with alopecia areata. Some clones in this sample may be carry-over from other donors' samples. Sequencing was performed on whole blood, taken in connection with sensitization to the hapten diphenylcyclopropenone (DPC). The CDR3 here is CASSPRGDSPGGYTF. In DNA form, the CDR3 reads TGTGCCAGCTCACCACGGGGGGACAGCCCGGGGGGCTACACCTTC.